Listed below are T cell receptor beta chains from one sample, sequenced in a study of cytomegalovirus exposure and HLA in healthy donors. The data were produced by immunoSEQ multiplex PCR, yet TCRdb's version contains in-frame clones alone and is incomplete. Of 140,000 or so clones listed, just under 90% are singletons. Source material: PBMCs. These receptors all come from a woman in her 30s in good health and CMV-seropositive. The CDR3 runs from the conserved cysteine through the conserved F or W. The D gene is left open where the match is weak. The listing skips clone size in some rows; elsewhere it reads once, few, many or a size class.

clone size | D gene | J gene | V gene | CDR3 length | CDR3 DNA | CDR3 protein
NA | TRBD1 | TRBJ1-1 | TRBV18 | 15 | TGTGCCAGCTCTCAAAGGTGGCAGGGGGAAACTGAAGCTTTCTTT | CASSQRWQGETEAFF
NA | TRBD2 | TRBJ2-5 | TRBV5-1 | 16 | TGCGCCAGCAGTTCGATTGGTAGCGGGAACGGAGAGACCCAGTACTTC | CASSSIGSGNGETQYF
NA | NA | TRBJ1-5 | TRBV2 | 14 | TGTGCCAGCCGAGTCGGGGGTCAGAATCAGCCCCAGCATTTT | CASRVGGQNQPQHF
NA | TRBD1 | TRBJ1-2 | TRBV6-4 | 13 | TGTGCCAGCAGTGACAGACAGGGTGGCGGCTACACCTTC | CASSDRQGGGYTF
NA | TRBD2 | TRBJ2-5 | TRBV19 | 13 | TGTGCCAGTAGTATGGTCGGGGGGGAGACCCAGTACTTC | CASSMVGGETQYF
NA | NA | TRBJ1-3 | TRBV29-1 | 15 | TGCAGCGTTCCCTCACAGGGTAGCTCTGGAAACACCATATATTTT | CSVPSQGSSGNTIYF
NA | NA | TRBJ1-4 | TRBV7-8 | 17 | TGTGCCAGCAGCCGTGCCGGAGGAGTCCACTATAATGAAAAACTGTTTTTT | CASSRAGGVHYNEKLFF
NA | TRBD1 | TRBJ1-6 | TRBV9 | 16 | TGTGCCAGCAGCCCACAGGACAGGGTTGGTGCCGTTGCCCTCCACTTT | CASSPQDRVGAVALHF
NA | TRBD1 | TRBJ1-1 | TRBV7-6 | 16 | TGTGCCAGCAGGGAATGGACAGGGATAATGAACACTGAAGCTTTCTTT | CASREWTGIMNTEAFF
NA | NA | TRBJ1-1 | TRBV11-2 | 16 | TGTGCCAGCAGCTTAGTGGGCTTGCGGGGGGCGACTGAAGCTTTCTTT | CASSLVGLRGATEAFF
few | NA | TRBJ2-1 | TRBV19 | 13 | TGTGCCAGTAGTACCCTAAGAGGCAATGAGCAGTTCTTC | CASSTLRGNEQFF
NA | TRBD1 | TRBJ2-7 | TRBV7-9 | 15 | TGTGCCAGCAGCCGGACAGGGGGCCCGGGCTACGAGCAGTACTTC | CASSRTGGPGYEQYF
NA | NA | TRBJ2-1 | TRBV11-3 | 14 | TGTGCCAGCGAGGGGAGCGGGTTTTACAATGAGCAGTTCTTC | CASEGSGFYNEQFF
NA | NA | TRBJ1-6 | TRBV6-4 | 18 | TGTGCCAGCAGTGACTCGAGGGCCTTAAGCTCCTATAATTCACCCCTCCACTTT | CASSDSRALSSYNSPLHF
NA | NA | TRBJ1-2 | TRBV28 | 14 | TGTGCCAGCAGCGCAGGTGGGTTGAACTATGGCTACACCTTC | CASSAGGLNYGYTF
NA | TRBD2 | TRBJ2-1 | TRBV15 | 17 | TGTGCCACCAGCAGGTCGGGACTAGCGGTATCCTACAATGAGCAGTTCTTC | CATSRSGLAVSYNEQFF
NA | NA | TRBJ1-1 | TRBV28 | 12 | TGTGCCAGCAGTTTGTATCAGCGGGAAGCTTTCTTT | CASSLYQREAFF
once | NA | TRBJ2-6 | TRBV5-1 | 15 | TGCGCCAGCAGCTTCGGCGGGGCTGGGGCCAACGTCCTGACTTTC | CASSFGGAGANVLTF
NA | NA | TRBJ2-1 | TRBV4-1 | 13 | TGCGCCAGCAGCCAAGTCAGGTACAATGAGCAGTTCTTC | CASSQVRYNEQFF
NA | NA | TRBJ2-1 | TRBV5-1 | 16 | TGCGCCAGCAGCTTGGATGGGGCGGCCTCCTACAATGAGCAGTTCTTC | CASSLDGAASYNEQFF
NA | NA | TRBJ1-2 | TRBV5-6 | 15 | TGTGCCAGCAGCCCTAGTCGGCAGGGCTTATATGGCTACACCTTC | CASSPSRQGLYGYTF
NA | TRBD2 | TRBJ2-1 | TRBV11-2 | 16 | TGTGCCAGCAGCCCAGAGACTAGCGGGAGGGGAAATGAGCAGTTCTTC | CASSPETSGRGNEQFF
NA | TRBD1 | TRBJ2-2 | TRBV18 | 15 | TGTGCCAGCTCACAAGGGGGCTCGAACACCGGGGAGCTGTTTTTT | CASSQGGSNTGELFF
NA | TRBD1 | TRBJ1-4 | TRBV7-9 | 14 | TGTGCCAGCAGATCCCAGGGGGCTAATGAAAAACTGTTTTTT | CASRSQGANEKLFF
NA | NA | TRBJ2-7 | TRBV21-1 | 15 | TGTGCCAGCAGCAGCGACCCTGGAAGGGGTTACGAGCAGTACTTC | CASSSDPGRGYEQYF
NA | TRBD1 | TRBJ1-2 | TRBV6-5 | 14 | TGTGCCAGCAGTACGGGACAGGGGACCTATGGCTACACCTTC | CASSTGQGTYGYTF
NA | NA | TRBJ2-1 | TRBV10-2 | 13 | TGCGCCAGCATTGGCGTTTGGTCAGGTGAGCAGTTCTTC | CASIGVWSGEQFF
NA | NA | TRBJ2-5 | TRBV5-1 | 16 | TGCGCCAGCAGCTTGGGGGCGGGGACCCTCCAAGAGACCCAGTACTTC | CASSLGAGTLQETQYF
NA | NA | TRBJ2-7 | TRBV29-1 | 17 | TGCAGCGTTGAAGATCCGCGAGTGGGAGAAGGGAGGTACGAGCAGTACTTC | CSVEDPRVGEGRYEQYF
once | NA | TRBJ2-7 | TRBV15 | 12 | TGTGCCACCAGCAGAGCAGGGGACGAGCAGTACTTC | CATSRAGDEQYF
NA | TRBD2 | TRBJ2-3 | TRBV28 | 14 | TGTGCCAGCAGACTAGCGGGAAACACAGATACGCAGTATTTT | CASRLAGNTDTQYF
NA | NA | TRBJ2-3 | TRBV9 | 14 | TGTGCCAGCAGCCTGGAGTTGCGCACAGATACGCAGTATTTT | CASSLELRTDTQYF
NA | TRBD2 | TRBJ2-7 | TRBV5-6 | 16 | TGTGCCAGCAGCCCCATAGCGGGAGGGCCACCACACGAGCAGTACTTC | CASSPIAGGPPHEQYF
NA | NA | TRBJ2-1 | TRBV2 | 14 | TGTGCCAGCAGTGAAATGGGGGCCCTTAATGAGCAGTTCTTC | CASSEMGALNEQFF
NA | NA | TRBJ2-4 | TRBV4-1 | 15 | TGCGCCAGCAGCTTCACACCGGACATCCCGAACATTCAGTACTTC | CASSFTPDIPNIQYF
NA | NA | TRBJ2-3 | TRBV15 | 16 | TGTGCCACCAGCAGACCGGGACTTTCTAGCACAGATACGCAGTATTTT | CATSRPGLSSTDTQYF
NA | NA | TRBJ1-1 | TRBV5-1 | 13 | TGCGCCAGCAGCTTGGAGCAGGGGATAAAAGCTTTCTTT | CASSLEQGIKAFF
NA | TRBD2 | TRBJ2-1 | TRBV5-1 | 16 | TGCGCCAGCAGCTCGCTACTAGCGGGCTCCTACAATGAGCAGTTCTTC | CASSSLLAGSYNEQFF
NA | TRBD1 | TRBJ1-5 | TRBV7-3 | 13 | TGTGCCAGGGGTACGGACAGGGTGAAGGAAATACCTTTT | CARGTDRVKEIPF
NA | NA | TRBJ2-1 | TRBV18 | 14 | TGTGCCAGCTCACCTGAGGGGGGGGGTGCATCGCAGTTCTTC | CASSPEGGGASQFF
NA | TRBD1 | TRBJ1-5 | TRBV5-6 | 17 | TGTGCCAGCAGCTTCCGGGGACAGGGGCTTAGCAATCAGCCCCAGCATTTT | CASSFRGQGLSNQPQHF
NA | TRBD2 | TRBJ2-3 | TRBV5-1 | 18 | TGCGCCAGCAGCTTACTAGCGGGAGGGACCTCTGGCACAGATACGCAGTATTTT | CASSLLAGGTSGTDTQYF
NA | NA | TRBJ1-1 | TRBV5-1 | 14 | TGCGCCAGCAGCTTAGGTGTTGGGGTCGGCGGGGCTTTCTTT | CASSLGVGVGGAFF
NA | TRBD1 | TRBJ1-1 | TRBV6-1 | 13 | TGTGCCAGCACAGTCCGGGACAGCACTGAAGCTTTCTTT | CASTVRDSTEAFF
NA | NA | TRBJ1-2 | TRBV2 | 16 | TGTGCCAGCAGTGAAACAACGGGACACGAGATGTATGGCTACACCTTC | CASSETTGHEMYGYTF
NA | NA | TRBJ1-5 | TRBV29-1 | 14 | TGCAGCGTTGCACAGGGCACCCAGGATCAGCCCCAGCATTTT | CSVAQGTQDQPQHF
NA | NA | TRBJ2-5 | TRBV11-2 | 15 | TGTGCCAGCAGCCCCTACAGTAGGCAACAAGAGACCCAGTACTTC | CASSPYSRQQETQYF
NA | NA | TRBJ2-7 | TRBV2 | 16 | TGTGCCAGCAAAGTGGGGTCTGGACAGTTTCCCTACGAGCAGTACTTC | CASKVGSGQFPYEQYF
NA | NA | TRBJ1-1 | TRBV5-4 | 14 | TGTGCCAGCAGCTTTCGGGGTATGAACACTGAAGCTTTCTTT | CASSFRGMNTEAFF
NA | NA | TRBJ1-1 | TRBV27 | 13 | TGTGCCAGCAGTTTAAAGTGGAGTCTTGAAGCTTTCTTT | CASSLKWSLEAFF
NA | NA | TRBJ1-3 | TRBV28 | 14 | TGTGCCAGCAGCCCGAACTTCTCTGGAAACACCATATATTTT | CASSPNFSGNTIYF
NA | TRBD2 | TRBJ2-4 | TRBV9 | 15 | TGTGCCAGCAGCGTCAGCGGGGCTCCCAAAAACATTCAGTACTTC | CASSVSGAPKNIQYF
NA | TRBD2 | TRBJ2-5 | TRBV5-1 | 17 | TGCGCCAGCAGCTCGCAAGTGGGGACTAGCGGAAAAGAGACCCAGTACTTC | CASSSQVGTSGKETQYF